One sample yielded the 3 T cell receptor beta chains listed below, sequenced in a study of blood T cell repertoires in COVID-19. Clones were sequenced by immunoSEQ multiplex PCR, and TCRdb holds only the in-frame ones, with some missing. The sample holds 160,000 or so clones, about 91% seen once. Material: peripheral blood. The receptors were sampled from a woman between 55 and 75 years old who had recovered from COVID-19.

The chain is built from TRBV29-1 and TRBJ2-3, with D maybe TRBD1 (7 bases). Germline V gene lookup returns CDR1 SQVTM and CDR2 ANQGSEA. V was cut by 6 bases and J by 0 bases, with 13 bases left in between. CDR3 size: 14 residues. CDR3 loop: CSVRDSKSTDTQYF. The CDR3 DNA follows: TGCAGCGTGCGGGACAGTAAGAGCACAGATACGCAGTATTTT.

The gene calls are TRBV3-1 (or the pseudogene TRBV3-2) and TRBJ2-3, with a weak D call TRBD2 (5 bases). The CDR3 runs to 15 residues. Germline lookup yields CDR1 LGHDT and CDR2 YNNKEL (reference sequence). V dropped 1 base and J dropped 4 bases, with 12 bases sitting between them. The CDR3, as DNA: TGTGCCAGCAGCCAAGTGGCTCTAGCCGCAGATACGCAGTATTTT. This translates into CASSQVALAADTQYF.

This clone has just a few counts. The V and J genes are TRBV5-4 and TRBJ2-2, with TRBD2 matching 9 bases. CDR3 length equals 17 residues. The junction had 14 bases not matched to a gene; V was cut back by 4 bases and J by 7 bases. Germline V CDR1 and CDR2: SGHNT, YYREEE (reference sequence). CDR3 protein: CASSLLERGALNGELFF. Written as DNA, the CDR3 is TGTGCCAGCAGCCTCCTGGAGCGGGGGGCCCTCAACGGGGAGCTGTTTTTT.